This T cell receptor beta chain was recovered during a study of cytomegalovirus exposure and HLA in healthy donors. Study-wide results and limits: Among the most significant clusters, several appeared linked to common viral pathogens in a later analysis. As a later analysis showed, a missense DCLRE1C variant was linked to trimming of TCR beta V- and J-genes. Across donors, sequencing depth was assumed by presence/absence analyses to be roughly uniform. Immune exposure was documented only through CMV serostatus.

This clone was seen a few times. As yet, its antigen is unknown. The germline V gene has CDR1 SGHRS and CDR2 YFSETQ. The V gene lost 2 bases and the J gene lost 5 bases, with 19 bases spanning the gap. The CDR3 contains 16 residues. A multiplex PCR was run with 60 Vbeta primers and 13 Jbeta primers. The repertoire was sequenced with immunoSEQ multiplex PCR; TCRdb's copy has only in-frame clones and lacks some. The sample has 120,000 to 150,000 clones, 70% to 80% seen once. Sequenced input: PBMCs. The chain is built from TRBV5-1 and TRBJ1-1; D unclear. This sequence was found in a female donor in good health and CMV-seronegative. CDR3 DNA: TGCGCCAGCAGCTTAGAACTTCGGGGTTTGGGGACTGAAGCTTTCTTT. Translating it yields CASSLELRGLGTEAFF.